This T cell receptor beta chain was recorded in a study of shared clonotypes between healthy human individuals. Produced via immunoSEQ multiplex PCR; TCRdb's table is partial and in-frame only. The sample lists 650,000 to 800,000 clones; 92% were seen once. Naive CD8 cells were CD45RO-negative, positively selected for CCR7, excluding terminally differentiated effector memory CD45RA+ cells. The CDR3 covers 15 residues. V was shortened by 4 bases and J by 2 bases, with 14 bases between the two germline ends. The V gene's germline CDR1 is LNHDA and CDR2 SQIVND (reference sequence). The receptor comes from a man younger than 40 in good health. The sequencing sample was made of naive CD8+ T cells sorted from blood. This chain joins TRBV19 and TRBJ1-1; no clear D. This CDR3 reads CASSSQYGINTEAFF. CDR3 bases: TGTGCCAGTAGTAGTCAATATGGAATCAACACTGAAGCTTTCTTT.